Below, 23 T cell receptor beta chains from the same sample are listed, as sequenced in a study of blood T cell repertoires in COVID-19. Produced via immunoSEQ multiplex PCR; TCRdb's table is partial and in-frame only. The sample consists of about 140,000 clones, over 80% of them appearing once. What was sequenced was peripheral blood. The origin of the receptors is a man in his thirties or forties with COVID-19, enrolled during active disease.

The chain uses TRBV6-5 and TRBJ2-1; TRBD2 matches 13 bases. V shed 5 bases, J shed 7 bases, and the junction held 5 bases outside the gene matches. The CDR3 loop spans 15 amino acids. Per germline, CDR1 MNHEY and CDR2 SVGAGI. In DNA, the CDR3 is TGTGCCAGCAGTAGGGGACTAGCGGGACCAAATGAGCAGTTCTTC. Amino acids: CASSRGLAGPNEQFF.

The V call is TRBV19, the J call TRBJ2-3; TRBD2 matches at 7 bases. CDR3 length: 16 residues. The junction had 10 bases not matched to a gene; V was cut back by 2 bases and J by 5 bases. CDR1 and CDR2 from the germline V gene are LNHDA and SQIVND (reference sequence). As DNA, the CDR3 is TGTGCCAGTAGTATATCCCCAGGTGGGGGGGAAGATACGCAGTATTTT. It translates to CASSISPGGGEDTQYF.

This chain joins TRBV5-6 and TRBJ2-5; 7 bases line up with TRBD1. Germline V lookup: CDR1 SGHDT, CDR2 YYEEEE. After removal of 4 bases from V and 0 bases from J, the junction contained 12 bases not matched to a gene. This CDR3 is built from 17 residues. This CDR3 is CASSPGQEEAHQETQYF. The CDR3 coding sequence is TGTGCCAGCAGCCCAGGACAGGAAGAAGCGCACCAAGAGACCCAGTACTTC. The whole variable domain, filled in from reference TRBV5-6 and TRBJ2-5, reads DAGVTQSPTHLIKTRGQQVTLRCSPKSGHDTVSWYQQALGQGPQFIFQYYEEEERQRGNFPDRFSGHQFPNYSSELNVNALLLGDSALYLCASSPGQEEAHQETQYFGPGTRLLVL.

The rearrangement joins TRBV18 to TRBJ1-2; 12 bases match TRBD1. The CDR3 consists of 18 residues. Germline lookup yields CDR1 KGHSH and CDR2 LQKENI. J lost 8 bases, V lost 0 bases, and 13 bases had no gene match. CDR3 sequence reads: CASSPPGGRGQGALGYTF. The CDR3 coding sequence is TGTGCCAGCTCACCACCGGGCGGACGGGGACAGGGGGCGTTGGGCTACACCTTC.

V is TRBV6-5 and J is TRBJ2-7; a possible D gene is TRBD1 (6 bases). Germline CDR1 is MNHEY and CDR2 is SVGAGI. V gave up 7 bases and J gave up 4 bases, with 8 bases separating them. The CDR3 totals 11 residues. For the CDR3, the DNA is TGTGCCAGCACAGGACAGTACGAGCAGTACTTC. The encoded protein is CASTGQYEQYF.

The chain is built from TRBV2 and TRBJ1-5; D perhaps matches TRBD1 (6 bases). V lost 6 bases and J 2 bases, leaving 11 bases between the germline ends. The germline CDR1 and CDR2 sequences are SNHLY and FYNNEI. CDR3 size: 14 residues. CDR3 amino acids: CASRTGYGNQPQHF. DNA of the CDR3: TGTGCCAGCAGAACAGGGTACGGCAATCAGCCCCAGCATTTT.

The rearrangement uses TRBV7-3 and TRBJ2-1, with TRBD2 as a possible D gene (6 bases). Trimming cost V 4 bases and J 5 bases, with 12 bases left between them. The CDR3 has 14 residues. Germline CDR1 is SGHTA and CDR2 is FQGTGA. The CDR3 region has the DNA TGTGCCAGCAGCTCTGTAGGAGGGAACAATGAGCAGTTCTTC. It encodes CASSSVGGNNEQFF. Complete variable domain (other parts from reference TRBV7-3 and TRBJ2-1): GAGVSQTPSNKVTEKGKYVELRCDPISGHTALYWYRQSLGQGPEFLIYFQGTGAADDSGLPNDRFFAVRPEGSVSTLKIQRTERGDSAVYLCASSSVGGNNEQFFGPGTRLTVL.

The chain uses TRBV3-1 (or the pseudogene TRBV3-2) and TRBJ1-2; D possibly corresponds to TRBD1 (6 bases). The germline V gene encodes CDR1 LGHDT and CDR2 YNNKEL (reference sequence). This CDR3 has 12 residues. Trimming pared 5 bases from V and 8 bases from J, leaving 12 bases between. The CDR3 DNA sequence: TGTGCCAGCAGCTACGGGACATCGGGCTACACCTTC. This translates into CASSYGTSGYTF.

V usage is TRBV4-3 and J usage is TRBJ1-4; TRBD1 matches 11 bases. CDR3 length: 15 residues. Unmatched junction bases numbered 10, after V lost 3 bases and J lost 13 bases. Germline CDR1 and CDR2: LGHNA and YSLEER. CDR3: CASSQHRDRGKRLFF. CDR3 bases: TGCGCCAGCAGCCAGCACCGGGACAGGGGGAAAAGACTGTTTTTT.

This chain uses TRBV10-1 with TRBJ2-2; 8 bases align to TRBD1. This CDR3 is built from 13 residues. Looked up from germline, CDR1 is WNHNN and CDR2 is SYGVQD (reference sequence). The junction had 0 bases not matched to a gene; V was cut back by 3 bases and J by 6 bases. The CDR3 coding sequence is TGCGCCAGCAGTGAACAGGGGGCCGGGGAGCTGTTTTTT. This translates into CASSEQGAGELFF.

The genes are TRBV3-1 (or the pseudogene TRBV3-2) and TRBJ1-2, with TRBD1 identical over 8 bases. With 5 bases clipped from V and 1 base from J, the junction kept 6 bases outside the gene matches. This CDR3 spans 15 amino acids. Looked up from germline, CDR1 is LGHDT and CDR2 is YNNKEL (reference sequence). The DNA of the CDR3 is TGTGCCAGCAGCTTTGGTGACAGGGGTAACTATGGCTACACCTTC. Translated, it gives CASSFGDRGNYGYTF.

V usage is TRBV6-5 and J usage is TRBJ2-2; 7 positions match TRBD2. V trimming: 5 bases; J trimming: 6 bases; junction bases outside the gene matches: 12. CDR3 size: 16 residues. CDR1 MNHEY and CDR2 SVGAGI come from the germline V gene. CDR3 sequence (DNA): TGTGCCAGCAGTCACTTAATGGGGGAGGGGCCCGGGGAGCTGTTTTTT. Protein: CASSHLMGEGPGELFF.

In DNA form, the CDR3 reads TGTGCCAGCAGGGCCACAGGGACCGAGCAGTACTTC. Amino acid sequence: CASRATGTEQYF. The rearrangement joins TRBV6-5 to TRBJ2-7, with D perhaps matching TRBD1 (6 bases). The CDR3 sequence is 12 residues long. Germline CDR1 MNHEY, CDR2 SVGAGI. Trimming stripped 6 bases from V and 6 bases from J, with 12 bases between.

CDR3: CASSPSEQYF. In nucleotides, the CDR3 is TGTGCCAGCAGCCCTAGCGAGCAGTACTTC. This chain joins TRBV2 and TRBJ2-7; D is uncertain. V dropped 6 bases and J dropped 6 bases, with 6 bases sitting between them. Germline lookup yields CDR1 SNHLY and CDR2 FYNNEI. This CDR3 has 10 amino acids. The full variable domain, with the rest looked up from reference TRBV2 and TRBJ2-7, is EPEVTQTPSHQVTQMGQEVILRCVPISNHLYFYWYRQILGQKVEFLVSFYNNEISEKSEIFDDQFSVERPDGSNFTLKIRSTKLEDSAMYFCASSPSEQYFGPGTRLTVT.

The rearrangement links TRBV15 to TRBJ2-5, with D maybe TRBD1 (6 bases). Germline CDR1 and CDR2: LNHNV and YYDKDF (reference sequence). This CDR3 region has 14 residues. Trimming removed 1 base at V and 2 bases at J, with 8 bases between. The CDR3 DNA is TGTGCCACCAGCAGAGCCGGACAGCAAGAGACCCAGTACTTC. This codes for CATSRAGQQETQYF.

The rearrangement uses TRBV6-4 and TRBJ1-4; D remains ambiguous. The CDR3 is made up of 14 amino acids. The V end was cut by 2 bases, the J end by 2 bases, with 6 bases between. The germline V gene has CDR1 MRHNA and CDR2 SNTAGT. CDR3 sequence: CASSDGPTNEKLFF. CDR3 nucleotide sequence: TGTGCCAGCAGTGACGGGCCGACTAATGAAAAACTGTTTTTT.

The chain joins TRBV6-5 to TRBJ1-3, with 7 bases identical to TRBD1. Germline CDR1 and CDR2: MNHEY and SVGAGI. CDR3 length: 14 residues. J gave up 16 bases and V 5 bases, and 17 bases lay outside the gene matches. This CDR3 is CASSRRDRGTPNYF. The CDR3 DNA sequence: TGTGCCAGCAGTAGGAGGGACAGAGGAACCCCCAACTATTTT.

V and J are TRBV29-1 and TRBJ1-2, with a weak D call TRBD1 (6 bases). Germline V lookup: CDR1 SQVTM, CDR2 ANQGSEA. CDR3 length: 11 residues. V dropped 7 bases and J dropped 4 bases, with 10 bases sitting between them. Here the CDR3 DNA reads TGCAGCGCTGGGACACCCTATGGCTACACCTTC. As protein: CSAGTPYGYTF.

Note on this clone: The sample contains more than one DNA sequence encoding this CDR3. This chain links TRBV28 with TRBJ2-7; TRBD1 agrees at 12 bases. The CDR3 is made up of 14 amino acids. The ends lost 7 bases at V and 7 bases at J; junction bases unmatched: 8. Germline-derived CDR1 and CDR2 are MDHEN and SYDVKM. CDR3 sequence: CASNPGQGAGEQYF. In DNA, the CDR3 is TGTGCCAGCAATCCGGGACAGGGGGCCGGGGAGCAGTACTTC.

This clone was seen more than once but under ten times. V is TRBV2 and J is TRBJ2-3; 7 bases line up with TRBD2. The CDR3 extends over 15 amino acids. Germline V lookup: CDR1 SNHLY, CDR2 FYNNEI. The V segment lost 3 bases and the J segment 6 bases; nucleotides outside the gene matches: 9. CDR3 bases: TGTGCCAGCAGTGATGGGAGCAGGGAGGGGGATACGCAGTATTTT. Translated: CASSDGSREGDTQYF. Filled out from reference TRBV2 and TRBJ2-3, the complete variable domain reads EPEVTQTPSHQVTQMGQEVILRCVPISNHLYFYWYRQILGQKVEFLVSFYNNEISEKSEIFDDQFSVERPDGSNFTLKIRSTKLEDSAMYFCASSDGSREGDTQYFGPGTRLTVL.

The rearrangement links TRBV27 to TRBJ2-3; 13 bases align to TRBD2. Germline values: CDR1 MNHEY, CDR2 SMNVEV (reference sequence). The V gene end was trimmed by 7 bases and the J gene end by 5 bases; junction bases not matched to a gene: 6. This CDR3 is 15 amino acids long. The CDR3 loop reads CASKSGLAGKDTQYF. The DNA for the CDR3 is TGTGCCAGCAAGTCGGGACTAGCGGGAAAAGATACGCAGTATTTT.

The chain uses TRBV5-1 and TRBJ2-3; TRBD1 is a possible D gene (5 bases). Trimming took 4 bases from V and 5 from J, leaving 11 bases between them. There are 13 residues in the CDR3. Germline CDR1 reads SGHRS; CDR2 reads YFSETQ. Written as DNA, the CDR3 is TGCGCCAGCAGCATAATTACAGGAGATACGCAGTATTTT. This encodes CASSIITGDTQYF. Based on the CDR3 plus reference TRBV5-1 and TRBJ2-3, the full variable domain is KAGVTQTPRYLIKTRGQQVTLSCSPISGHRSVSWYQQTPGQGLQFLFEYFSETQRNKGNFPGRFSGRQFSNSRSEMNVSTLELGDSALYLCASSIITGDTQYFGPGTRLTVL.

This rearrangement joins TRBV30 to TRBJ1-1; 7 nucleotides align to TRBD1. Germline trimming cut 2 bases from V and 0 bases from J; bases unmatched to any gene: 3. From germline, CDR1 is GTSNPN and CDR2 SVGIG (reference sequence). The CDR3 runs to 14 residues. Here the CDR3 reads CAWSRDSLNTEAFF. CDR3 DNA sequence: TGTGCCTGGAGTAGGGACAGCCTGAACACTGAAGCTTTCTTT.